This entry concerns a single T cell receptor beta chain. Germline V CDR1 and CDR2: MNHEY, SMNVEV (reference sequence). V was cut by 5 bases and J by 2 bases, with 4 bases left in between. The CDR3 extends over 13 amino acids. The source of the sample is a study of technical replicates of blood from a handful of donors. TCRdb's copy holds only in-frame clones and misses some; the assay was immunoSEQ multiplex PCR. The table includes 60,000 to 90,000 clones, roughly 92% detected once. The specimen sequenced was T cells isolated from PBMCs. The chain recombines TRBV27 with TRBJ2-6; D is unclear. This clonotype was sampled from a human donor in good health. CDR3 nucleotide sequence: TGTGCCAGCAGTCCCGCTGGGGCCAACGTCCTGACTTTC. This translates into CASSPAGANVLTF.